This entry lists 22 T cell receptor beta chains sequenced from one sample in a study of T cell responses to AZD1222 COVID-19 vaccine. Sequencing was performed with immunoSEQ multiplex PCR; in TCRdb, only in-frame clones are kept and a portion is missing. The sample has about 160,000 clones; about 92% are singletons. The starting material was peripheral blood, obtained on day 0 of MenACWY control vaccination. The receptors stem from an adult in good health.

Only one count was recorded for this clone. V and J are TRBV5-1 and TRBJ2-1; D is uncertain. CDR3 size: 15 residues. CDR1 is SGHRS, CDR2 YFSETQ, per germline. V dropped 4 bases and J dropped 3 bases, with 14 bases sitting between them. The CDR3 coding sequence is TGCGCCAGCAGCACCTTCGGAGCCCTCTACAATGAGCAGTTCTTC. This translates into CASSTFGALYNEQFF.

The chain links TRBV5-5 to TRBJ2-2; 9 nucleotides agree with TRBD1. The CDR3 totals 14 residues. Trimming removed 0 bases from V and 7 bases from J; junction bases left unmatched: 1. The germline V gene has CDR1 SGHKS and CDR2 YYEKEE (reference sequence). In DNA, the CDR3 is TGTGCCAGCAGCTTGGTGACAGGGGGCGGGGAGCTGTTTTTT. Translation gives CASSLVTGGGELFF.

This chain uses TRBV7-2 with TRBJ2-1; the D gene is possibly TRBD2 (6 bases). Trimming left V 7 bases short and J 4 bases short, with 11 bases between. The CDR3 loop spans 13 amino acids. From germline, CDR1 is SGHTA and CDR2 FQGNSA. This chain's CDR3 is CASTSGVYNEQFF. The CDR3 region has the DNA TGTGCCAGCACCTCGGGGGTGTACAATGAGCAGTTCTTC.

This chain links TRBV5-1 with TRBJ2-6, with a weak D call TRBD1 (5 bases). This CDR3 has 15 residues. Trimming removed 5 bases from V and 3 bases from J, with 12 bases in between. The germline gives CDR1 SGHRS, CDR2 YFSETQ. CDR3 loop: CASSFRTIGANVLTF. CDR3 DNA: TGCGCCAGCAGTTTTAGGACAATTGGGGCCAACGTCCTGACTTTC.

V usage is TRBV20-1 and J usage is TRBJ2-7; a possible D gene is TRBD2 (6 bases). Germline assignment: CDR1 DFQATT and CDR2 SNEGSKA (reference sequence). This CDR3 is built from 14 residues. Trimming cost V 3 bases and J 7 bases, with 19 bases left between them. CDR3 residues: CSASGRRDSGEQYF. The DNA of the CDR3 is TGCAGTGCTAGTGGACGGCGGGACTCGGGGGAGCAGTACTTC.

The chain combines TRBV10-3 with TRBJ1-1; TRBD1 agrees at 8 bases. Germline assignment: CDR1 ENHRY and CDR2 SYGVKD. The CDR3 runs to 14 residues. With V trimmed by 4 bases and J by 3 bases, 4 bases remained unmatched. The CDR3 spells CAISATGEDTEAFF. The DNA for the CDR3 is TGTGCCATCAGTGCGACAGGGGAGGACACTGAAGCTTTCTTT.

The gene calls are TRBV9 and TRBJ2-7; perhaps D is TRBD1 or TRBD2 (6 bases each). The CDR3 runs 14 residues. Trimming stripped 5 bases from V and 0 bases from J, with 12 bases between. Germline CDR1 SGDLS, CDR2 YYNGEE. The CDR3 loop is CASSAGGSSYEQYF. DNA for the CDR3: TGTGCCAGCAGTGCCGGGGGCAGCTCCTACGAGCAGTACTTC.

This clone was picked up one time. This chain connects TRBV6-5 to TRBJ1-2; 9 nucleotides agree with TRBD1. Germline V gene lookup returns CDR1 MNHEY and CDR2 SVGAGI. The CDR3 consists of 12 residues. After removal of 6 bases from V and 8 bases from J, the junction contained 4 bases not matched to a gene. The DNA for the CDR3 is TGTGCCAGCAGCCCCGGGACAGGGGGCTACACCTTC. Amino acids: CASSPGTGGYTF.

The chain has TRBV19 and TRBJ2-3; TRBD2 matches 7 bases. The CDR3 runs to 15 residues. Losses at the gene ends were 5 bases for V and 4 bases for J; bases not matched to a gene: 9. Germline loops: CDR1 LNHDA, CDR2 SQIVND (reference sequence). The CDR3 region has the DNA TGTGCCAGTAGTTCCATGGCGGGAGTGGCAGATACGCAGTATTTT. It is translated as CASSSMAGVADTQYF.

This clone was detected once. The CDR3 nucleotides are TGTGCCAGCAGCCGTTGGACAGGGTTATCCCTCCACTTT. It translates to CASSRWTGLSLHF. The chain is built from TRBV14 and TRBJ1-6; 8 nucleotides align to TRBD1. The V gene end was trimmed by 4 bases and the J gene end by 14 bases; junction bases not matched to a gene: 7. Per the germline V gene, CDR1 is SGHDN and CDR2 is FVKESK. The CDR3 extends over 13 amino acids. The entire variable domain, with the rest obtained from reference TRBV14 and TRBJ1-6, is as follows: EAGVTQFPSHSVIEKGQTVTLRCDPISGHDNLYWYRRVMGKEIKFLLHFVKESKQDESGMPNNRFLAERTGGTYSTLKVQPAELEDSGVYFCASSRWTGLSLHFGNGTRLTVT.

The chain employs TRBV7-9 and TRBJ2-3; D may match TRBD1 or TRBD2 (5 bases each). The CDR3 consists of 13 residues. Germline V lookup: CDR1 SEHNR, CDR2 FQNEAQ (reference sequence). This CDR3 is CRLGASSTDTQYF. DNA for the CDR3: TGTCGTCTTGGGGCTAGCAGCACAGATACGCAGTATTTT.

The J gene is TRBJ1-4, the V gene TRBV10-3; 8 positions agree with TRBD1. The CDR3 has 15 amino acids. Germline V lookup: CDR1 ENHRY, CDR2 SYGVKD. Trimming removed 3 bases from V and 9 bases from J; junction bases left unmatched: 9. CDR3 bases: TGTGCCATCAGTGATGGAACACGGACAGGGCAAAAACTGTTTTTT. The encoded protein is CAISDGTRTGQKLFF.

The chain employs TRBV6-2 or TRBV6-3 and TRBJ1-2, with D hard to call. Germline V lookup: CDR1 MNHEY, CDR2 SVGEGT. The CDR3 covers 14 residues. Trimming pared 2 bases from V and 2 bases from J, leaving 9 bases between. The chain's CDR3 is CASSYDRLNYGYTF. CDR3 in DNA: TGTGCCAGCAGTTACGATAGGTTAAACTATGGCTACACCTTC.

CDR3 nucleotides: TGTGCCATCAGTGGGGGAAGCCAAGAGACCCAGTACTTC. As protein: CAISGGSQETQYF. The chain has TRBV10-3 and TRBJ2-5; D is undetermined. The CDR3 sequence is 13 residues long. The ends were cut back, 4 bases at V and 1 base at J, with 7 bases in the middle. Germline V CDR1 and CDR2: ENHRY, SYGVKD.

The chain is built from TRBV5-8 and TRBJ1-2, with D unclear. The CDR3 totals 12 residues. V lost 2 bases and J lost 12, with 14 bases in between. CDR1 and CDR2 from the germline V gene are SGHTS and YDEGEE. CDR3 amino acids: CASSFGLSLDTF. As DNA, the CDR3 is TGTGCCAGCAGCTTCGGGTTGAGCTTAGACACCTTC. Using reference TRBV5-8 and TRBJ1-2 for the parts outside the CDR3, the full variable domain is EAGVTQSPTHLIKTRGQQATLRCSPISGHTSVYWYQQALGLGLQFLLWYDEGEERNRGNFPPRFSGRQFPNYSSELNVNALELEDSALYLCASSFGLSLDTFGSGTRLTVV.

The genes are TRBV5-3 and TRBJ2-7; 14 bases line up with TRBD2. TRBV5-3 is marked as an open reading frame, function uncertain. This CDR3 contains 16 residues. The V segment lost 5 bases and the J segment 5 bases; nucleotides outside the gene matches: 9. DNA for the CDR3: TGTGCCAGAAGTTGGGGTAGGACTAGCGGGAGGAACGAGCAGTACTTC. Its protein is CARSWGRTSGRNEQYF.

The rearrangement joins TRBV28 to TRBJ2-3, with a tentative D call TRBD1 (5 bases). Trimming removed 10 bases at V and 3 bases at J, with 14 bases between. The CDR3 spans 13 residues. The germline V gene encodes CDR1 MDHEN and CDR2 SYDVKM. The CDR3 bases are TGTGCCATCGGAGTGGCAGGGACAGATACGCAGTATTTT. Its protein product is CAIGVAGTDTQYF. The whole variable domain, remainder taken from reference TRBV28 and TRBJ2-3, is DVKVTQSSRYLVKRTGEKVFLECVQDMDHENMFWYRQDPGLGLRLIYFSYDVKMKEKGDIPEGYSVSREKKERFSLILESASTNQTSMYLCAIGVAGTDTQYFGPGTRLTVL.

The V call is TRBV30, the J call TRBJ2-5; D ambiguous. Per germline, CDR1 GTSNPN and CDR2 SVGIG (reference sequence). Trimming shortened V by 2 bases and J by 8 bases, and 15 bases separated the two germline ends. The CDR3 length is 13 residues. The CDR3 is CAWSLPPRVTQYF. CDR3 DNA sequence: TGTGCCTGGAGTTTGCCCCCACGGGTAACCCAGTACTTC.

V and J are TRBV7-9 and TRBJ1-5; 10 positions match TRBD1. V shed 0 bases, J shed 3 bases, and the junction held 5 bases outside the gene matches. CDR1 is SEHNR and CDR2 is FQNEAQ in the germline V gene (reference sequence). The CDR3 is 17 residues long. The CDR3 loop is CASSLALGTGVNQPQHF. CDR3 nucleotides: TGTGCCAGCAGCTTAGCGCTCGGGACAGGGGTCAATCAGCCCCAGCATTTT.

CDR3 region: CASSQDGAGGGNEQFF. The CDR3 DNA sequence: TGCGCCAGCAGCCAAGATGGCGCGGGAGGAGGCAATGAGCAGTTCTTC. The chain couples TRBV4-1 to TRBJ2-1, with TRBD2 identical over 8 bases. CDR1 MGHRA and CDR2 YSYEKL come from the germline V gene. V gave up 0 bases and J gave up 6 bases; unmatched junction bases: 7. The CDR3 length is 16 residues.

The rearrangement joins TRBV11-2 to TRBJ2-2; no definite D call. Trimming removed 7 bases from V and 6 bases from J, with 12 bases in between. The CDR3 covers 13 residues. CDR1 SGHAT and CDR2 FQNNGV come from the germline V gene. The CDR3: CASIKRGSGELFF. In DNA form, the CDR3 reads TGTGCCAGCATCAAACGAGGTTCCGGGGAGCTGTTTTTT.

The V gene is TRBV27, the J gene TRBJ2-7; D not certain. Looked up from germline, CDR1 is MNHEY and CDR2 is SMNVEV (reference sequence). This CDR3 has 15 amino acids. The V gene lost 6 bases and the J gene lost 4 bases, with 19 bases spanning the gap. DNA of the CDR3: TGTGCCAGCAGCCCCAACCCGGCATGGTTATACGAGCAGTACTTC. Amino acid sequence: CASSPNPAWLYEQYF.